The T cell receptor beta chain under discussion was sequenced for a study of shared clonotypes between healthy human individuals. Study-level information: Each donor contributed plates that comprised three CD4 naive, three CD4 memory, two CD8 naive and one CD8 memory. Study-wide points: It was the few donors that limited the genetic and exposure-history diversity represented.

From CD4+ cells came CD45RA+ naive and CD45RA-negative memory subsets. Trimming took 2 bases from V and 3 from J, leaving 8 bases between them. The CDR3 totals 14 residues. Per the germline V gene, CDR1 is MNHEY and CDR2 is SVGAGI. As to this clone: Its specificity is not known.

The method was immunoSEQ multiplex PCR; TCRdb's version includes in-frame clones alone and lacks a portion of them. The sample carries under 600,000 clones, approximately 97% recorded once. Sequenced input: naive CD4+ T cells sorted from blood. Documented subset: CD45RA+ positively selected. This TCR derives from a woman aged 30 to 39 in good health. The chain recombines TRBV6-5 with TRBJ1-3; no clear D. CDR3 coding DNA: TGTGCCAGCAGTTACACCGGGGATGGAAACACCATATATTTT. As protein: CASSYTGDGNTIYF.